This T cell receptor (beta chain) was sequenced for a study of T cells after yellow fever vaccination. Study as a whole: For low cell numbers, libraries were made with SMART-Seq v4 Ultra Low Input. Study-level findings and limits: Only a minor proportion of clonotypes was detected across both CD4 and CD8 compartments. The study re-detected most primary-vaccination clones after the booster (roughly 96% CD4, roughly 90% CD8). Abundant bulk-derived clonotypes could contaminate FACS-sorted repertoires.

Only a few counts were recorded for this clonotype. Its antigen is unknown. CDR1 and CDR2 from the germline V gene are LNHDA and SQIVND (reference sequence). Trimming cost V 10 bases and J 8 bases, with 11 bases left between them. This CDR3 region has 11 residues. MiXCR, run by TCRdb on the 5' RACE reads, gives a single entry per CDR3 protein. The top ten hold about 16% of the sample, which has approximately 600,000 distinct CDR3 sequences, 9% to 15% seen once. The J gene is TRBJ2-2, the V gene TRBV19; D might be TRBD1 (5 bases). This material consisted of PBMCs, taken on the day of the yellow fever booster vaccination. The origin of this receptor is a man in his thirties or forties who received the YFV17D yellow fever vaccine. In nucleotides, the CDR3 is TGTGCCACCGACAGCCGGGGGGAGCTGTTTTTT. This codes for CATDSRGELFF.